These T cell receptor beta chains were read from a single sample in a study of T cells expressing NK-cell markers. TCRdb reworked the 5' RACE reads into one entry per CDR3 protein, no DNA. Across 400,000 to 450,000 distinct CDR3 sequences, the top ten clones capture 7.3% of the sample. Sample: blood T cells: a sorted CD56 or NKG2C T cell subset, CD4+ or CD8+ T cells, or bulk PBMC T cells (not recorded which). The receptors come from a woman aged 18-69 years in good health. Each CDR3 is given with its conserved first and last residue.

v_gene	j_gene	CDR3aa
TRBV6-1	TRBJ1-4	CASRGTGDNEKLFF
TRBV5-5	TRBJ2-3	CASGPVGSTDTQYF
TRBV10-3	TRBJ2-2	CAIRRNTGELFF
TRBV9	TRBJ1-2	CASAMANYGYTF
TRBV12-3/TRBV12-4	TRBJ1-5	CASSLGGVLGQPQHF
TRBV5-1	TRBJ1-1	CASSLARVDMNTEAFF
TRBV10-1	TRBJ2-1	CASSESGLYEQFF
TRBV6-2/TRBV6-3	TRBJ2-6	CASRDRVTRSGANVLTF
TRBV27	TRBJ1-6	CASSFWESSYNSPLHF
TRBV28	TRBJ2-1	CASTPRGMDNEQFF
TRBV9	TRBJ1-1	CASSVLIGDEAFF
TRBV29-1	TRBJ1-2	CSVVRSGGYTF
TRBV7-2	TRBJ2-1	CASSPRDRGSYNEQFF
TRBV4-2	TRBJ1-4	CASSQVPGGDAEKLFF
TRBV20-1	TRBJ2-1	CSASHPWGRGGNEQFF
TRBV3-1	TRBJ2-3	CASSQFWGLGDTQYF
TRBV20-1	TRBJ1-6	CSAATGFGNSPLHF
TRBV7-2	TRBJ2-2	CASRRGGQAGELFF
TRBV20-1	TRBJ2-1	CSAYSGEEPYNEQFF
TRBV9	TRBJ2-3	CASSVDQNTDTQYF
TRBV20-1	TRBJ1-5	CSAREAWEGKGGSNQPQHF
TRBV18	TRBJ1-5	CASSPGTANSNQPQHF
TRBV5-4	TRBJ2-1	CASPGTNNEQFF
TRBV29-1	TRBJ2-1	CSALKYGYNEQFF
TRBV4-1	TRBJ1-5	CASSPPEGNQPQHF
TRBV6-5	TRBJ1-5	CASSYSPVNQPQHF
TRBV6-2/TRBV6-3	TRBJ2-1	CASSYRLGAGISYNEQFF
TRBV27	TRBJ2-4	CASAGLAKNIQYF
TRBV20-1	TRBJ2-3	CSAREGSGGLLTDTQYF
TRBV20-1	TRBJ2-5	CSARAYRKFGETQYF
TRBV7-8	TRBJ2-3	CASSSLPQPFGRATQYF
TRBV6-1	TRBJ2-1	CASTEGFATARKQFF
TRBV20-1	TRBJ2-1	CSARVGSGGLNEQFF
TRBV9	TRBJ1-1	CASSVDLGGREAFF
TRBV3-1	TRBJ2-1	CASSPVAGHNEQFF
TRBV2	TRBJ2-1	CASRISGQGNNEQFF
TRBV12-3/TRBV12-4	TRBJ2-7	CASRRDRVSYEQYF
TRBV7-9	TRBJ2-1	CASSPGLDGWFF
TRBV4-3	TRBJ2-1	CASSQERLAASSYNEQFF
TRBV7-9	TRBJ1-1	CASSPYLNTEAFF
TRBV5-1	TRBJ2-2	CASSLMASGDTGELFF
TRBV12-3/TRBV12-4	TRBJ2-1	CASTPQGGSYNEQFF
TRBV27	TRBJ2-3	CASSPGTSLPDTQYF
TRBV5-1	TRBJ2-3	CASSSGGSLDTQYF
TRBV7-8	TRBJ1-5	CASSETDRYSNQPQHF
TRBV27	TRBJ1-1	CASIGTPDLMNTEAFF
TRBV6-1	TRBJ2-3	CASGGPSTDTQYF
TRBV7-6	TRBJ1-1	CASGVSQNTEAFF
TRBV18	TRBJ2-1	CASSPSGRAVNEQFF
TRBV20-1	TRBJ1-4	CSARDYGIAFIETTNEKLFF
TRBV7-2	TRBJ1-5	CASSLGGQGWNQPQHF
TRBV7-9	TRBJ2-7	CATLDLWSFEQYF
TRBV5-6	TRBJ2-1	CASSFGTRDEQFF
TRBV4-3	TRBJ2-1	CASSQDFVGTEQFF
TRBV11-2	TRBJ1-1	CASNTRNMNTEAFF